One and the same sample provided the 7 T cell receptor beta chains below, sequenced in a study of CD8 T cells in ankylosing spondylitis. In TCRdb, the 5' RACE reads were re-called with MiXCR into one record per CDR3 protein. This table has under 250,000 distinct CDR3 sequences, roughly 10% appearing once. Sequenced input: blood, either unsorted or a sorted T cell fraction (not recorded which). These receptors all stem from a male donor with ankylosing spondylitis or in good health (not recorded which).

V and J are TRBV20-1 and TRBJ1-4; the D is unclear. With 1 base removed from V and 8 bases from J, the gap between germline ends came to 23 bases. The CDR3 has 17 residues. Germline V gene data show CDR1 as DFQATT and CDR2 as SNEGSKA (reference sequence). This CDR3 reads CSARGKSSIVSREKLFF. CDR3 coding DNA: TGCAGTGCTAGAGGGAAGAGCAGTATAGTGTCGAGGGAAAAACTGTTTTTT.

This clonotype was counted between two and nine times. V is TRBV18 and J is TRBJ2-1, with D possibly being TRBD2 (6 bases). Germline V gives CDR1 KGHSH, CDR2 LQKENI. V lost 5 bases, J lost 3 bases, and 14 bases lay in between. The CDR3 runs to 15 residues. CDR3 nucleotide sequence: TGTGCCAGCTCATATCAGCGGGCCGACTACAATGAGCAGTTCTTC. It codes for CASSYQRADYNEQFF. The complete variable domain, with remaining parts taken from reference TRBV18 and TRBJ2-1, reads NAGVMQNPRHLVRRRGQEARLRCSPMKGHSHVYWYRQLPEEGLKFMVYLQKENIIDESGMPKERFSAEFPKEGPSILRIQQVVRGDSAAYFCASSYQRADYNEQFFGPGTRLTVL.

This clonotype was seen once. Since a much larger clone is just one base distant, this may be a read error. The chain couples TRBV2 to TRBJ2-7; D may be TRBD2 (6 bases). The V end was cut by 6 bases, the J end by 6 bases, with 21 bases between. This CDR3 has 15 amino acids. Germline values: CDR1 SNHLY, CDR2 FYNNEI. This CDR3 is CASSPNLDGSTEQYF. The DNA of the CDR3 is TGTGCCAGCAGCCCTAACTTGGACGGGAGTACCGAGCAGTACTTC.

In this sample, this clonotype turned up many times. The CDR3 reads CSAPGKAYNEQFF. CDR3 sequence (DNA): TGCAGTGCTCCGGGGAAAGCCTACAATGAGCAGTTCTTC. J is TRBJ2-1 and V is TRBV20-1; perhaps TRBD2 as D (5 bases). Germline V lookup: CDR1 DFQATT, CDR2 SNEGSKA (reference sequence). The V end lost 5 bases, the J end lost 2 bases, and 10 bases lay between the germline ends. The CDR3 covers 13 residues.

This clonotype has a count of ten or more. The chain is built from TRBV20-1 and TRBJ1-2, with 8 positions matching TRBD1. In germline, CDR1 is DFQATT, CDR2 SNEGSKA (reference sequence). V shed 3 bases, J shed 0 bases, and the junction held 3 bases outside the gene matches. CDR3 length equals 14 residues. CDR3 DNA: TGCAGTGCTAGGGGGACAGGTGCTAACTATGGCTACACCTTC. This translates into CSARGTGANYGYTF.

This clonotype was detected only a few times. The rearrangement links TRBV4-1 to TRBJ2-7; no clear D. CDR3 length equals 13 residues. Germline V CDR1 and CDR2: MGHRA, YSYEKL. Trimming pared 4 bases from V and 2 bases from J, leaving 9 bases between. CDR3 in DNA: TGCGCCAGCAGCCCTGTCCGGACCTACGAGCAGTACTTC. This gives the protein CASSPVRTYEQYF.

This clonotype came up many times. This chain links TRBV20-1 with TRBJ2-3; D gene unclear. CDR1 and CDR2 (germline): DFQATT, SNEGSKA (reference sequence). Trimming pared 5 bases from V and 4 bases from J, leaving 10 bases between. The CDR3 covers 12 residues. Here the CDR3 DNA reads TGCAGTGCTTCCCTAGTCCCAGATACGCAGTATTTT. Protein: CSASLVPDTQYF.